This T cell receptor beta chain was found in a study of healthy donors' naive CD4 and CD8 T cells. Study at large: Donors came from three age groups: 20-25, 40-50 and 60-70 years.

Naive CD4+ cells were sorted as CD4+CD8-CD45RO-CD45RA+; naive CD8+ as CD8+CD4-CD45RA+CD27bright. Study-wide findings and caveats: Negatively charged CDR3s marked CD8+ lineage; positively charged CDR3s marked CD4+ lineage.

A note on this clonotype: Its antigen is still unknown.

Starting from 500 ng of total RNA, TCR libraries were made with linear amplification. TCRdb fed the reads into MiXCR, producing one record per CDR3 protein. Among 150,000 to 200,000 distinct CDR3 sequences listed, around 80% were seen once. Sequencing input: naive CD4+ and CD8+ T cells sorted from blood, pooled from several donors. The source is a pool of human donors in good health; the sample pools cells from several healthy donors.

The CDR3 sequence is CASSLTGRAYEQYF. CDR3 nucleotides: TGTGCCAGCAGTTTAACCGGGAGGGCCTACGAGCAGTACTTC. J is TRBJ2-7 and V is TRBV27; the match to TRBD2 covers 8 bases. Per germline, CDR1 MNHEY and CDR2 SMNVEV (reference sequence). This CDR3 contains 14 residues. The ends lost 2 bases at V and 2 bases at J; junction bases unmatched: 2.